These 17 T cell receptor beta chains were all obtained from the same sample, sequenced in a study of blood T cell repertoires in COVID-19. TCRdb keeps only in-frame clones here, not all; method: immunoSEQ multiplex PCR. The table lists about 300,000 clones, around 84% of them singletons, with more than 1.4% in the top ten. The source material was peripheral blood. The receptors were sampled from a human donor with COVID-19, enrolled during active disease. The donor label of this sample is uncertain.

V and J are TRBV14 and TRBJ2-7, with 9 bases identical to TRBD2. Looked up from germline, CDR1 is SGHDN and CDR2 is FVKESK. The CDR3 runs 17 residues. Trimming cost V 4 bases and J 6 bases; bases outside gene matches: 16. The CDR3 nucleotides read TGTGCCAGCAGCCCCCAGTTAGGGCTAGCGGGGTTCCCCGAGCAGTACTTC. This translates into CASSPQLGLAGFPEQYF. The variable domain in full, completed from reference TRBV14 and TRBJ2-7, reads EAGVTQFPSHSVIEKGQTVTLRCDPISGHDNLYWYRRVMGKEIKFLLHFVKESKQDESGMPNNRFLAERTGGTYSTLKVQPAELEDSGVYFCASSPQLGLAGFPEQYFGPGTRLTVT.

The table lists this clone with a few counts. The chain recombines TRBV28 with TRBJ1-3; D is possibly TRBD1 (6 bases). Germline-derived CDR1 and CDR2 are MDHEN and SYDVKM. The ends were cut back, 6 bases at V and 8 bases at J, with 20 bases in the middle. This CDR3 has 15 residues. CDR3 sequence: CASSPGTPGRDTIYF. CDR3 DNA: TGTGCCAGCAGCCCCGGGACACCTGGTAGAGACACCATATATTTT.

The chain is built from TRBV9 and TRBJ1-1, with D maybe TRBD1 (6 bases). Germline V gene data show CDR1 as SGDLS and CDR2 as YYNGEE. The CDR3 loop spans 14 amino acids. V lost 3 bases, J lost 0 bases, and 9 bases lay in between. This CDR3 reads CASSDGQMNTEAFF. CDR3 nucleotide sequence: TGTGCCAGCAGCGACGGACAGATGAACACTGAAGCTTTCTTT.

This clone was counted between two and nine times. V and J are TRBV27 and TRBJ1-2; TRBD1 is a possible D gene (5 bases). Trimming took 4 bases from V and 7 from J, leaving 13 bases between them. The CDR3 spans 13 residues. Germline CDR1 and CDR2: MNHEY and SMNVEV (reference sequence). This CDR3 is CASSYSGEGGYTF. CDR3 coding DNA: TGTGCCAGCAGTTATTCGGGGGAGGGTGGCTACACCTTC.

This clone was detected once. The chain couples TRBV5-1 to TRBJ2-1; tentatively, D is TRBD2 (5 bases). The germline CDR1 and CDR2 sequences are SGHRS and YFSETQ. V lost 4 bases and J lost 6, with 20 bases in between. CDR3 length: 16 residues. CDR3 protein: CASSAEGGGTSNEQFF. The CDR3, as DNA: TGCGCCAGCAGCGCCGAGGGTGGCGGTACTTCCAATGAGCAGTTCTTC. Full variable domain (missing parts from reference TRBV5-1 and TRBJ2-1): KAGVTQTPRYLIKTRGQQVTLSCSPISGHRSVSWYQQTPGQGLQFLFEYFSETQRNKGNFPGRFSGRQFSNSRSEMNVSTLELGDSALYLCASSAEGGGTSNEQFFGPGTRLTVL.

The V and J genes are TRBV7-2 and TRBJ2-7; TRBD2 matches 11 bases. Germline V CDR1 and CDR2: SGHTA, FQGNSA. The CDR3 has 16 amino acids. Unmatched junction bases numbered 10, after V lost 5 bases and J lost 4 bases. The CDR3 protein is CASSGLLAGVRYEQYF. CDR3 nucleotides: TGTGCCAGCAGCGGATTACTAGCGGGAGTAAGATACGAGCAGTACTTC.

The CDR3 DNA reads as TGTGCCAGCTCGGACGGACTAGCGGACAATGAGCAGTTCTTC. It translates to CASSDGLADNEQFF. The chain has TRBV18 and TRBJ2-1, with 10 bases matching TRBD2. V lost 6 bases and J lost 5; bases outside the gene matches: 4. Germline V gives CDR1 KGHSH, CDR2 LQKENI. The CDR3 has 14 amino acids.

V gene TRBV7-2 combines with J gene TRBJ2-7; perhaps TRBD1 as D (6 bases). The germline gives CDR1 SGHTA, CDR2 FQGNSA. V dropped 0 bases and J dropped 2 bases, with 8 bases sitting between them. This CDR3 is 14 amino acids long. In DNA form, the CDR3 reads TGTGCCAGCAGCTTAGCCCAGGGGCCCTACGAGCAGTACTTC. Translation gives CASSLAQGPYEQYF. The full variable domain, its missing parts supplied by reference TRBV7-2 and TRBJ2-7, is GAGVSQSPSNKVTEKGKDVELRCDPISGHTALYWYRQSLGQGLEFLIYFQGNSAPDKSGLPSDRFSAERTGGSVSTLTIQRTQQEDSAVYLCASSLAQGPYEQYFGPGTRLTVT.

The chain is built from TRBV5-6 and TRBJ1-4; 7 bases align to TRBD1. CDR1 SGHDT and CDR2 YYEEEE come from the germline V gene. The ends lost 3 bases at V and 2 bases at J; junction bases unmatched: 13. The CDR3 is 18 residues long. The CDR3: CASSSLPDDRATNEKLFF. The CDR3 bases are TGTGCCAGCAGCTCCCTCCCTGACGACAGGGCTACTAATGAAAAACTGTTTTTT.

The CDR3 DNA follows: TGTGCCAGCTCACCCAGGTGGACAGGGGGCAATCAGCCCCAGCATTTT. Its protein product is CASSPRWTGGNQPQHF. The chain links TRBV18 to TRBJ1-5; TRBD1 aligns across 9 bases. The CDR3 extends over 16 amino acids. The V gene end was trimmed by 3 bases and the J gene end by 2 bases; junction bases not matched to a gene: 5. Germline V CDR1 and CDR2: KGHSH, LQKENI.

The chain joins TRBV4-1 to TRBJ1-3; 7 bases match TRBD1. Looked up from germline, CDR1 is MGHRA and CDR2 is YSYEKL. V lost 4 bases to trimming and J lost 0 bases; unmatched junction nucleotides: 9. CDR3 length: 17 amino acids. The CDR3 nucleotides read TGCGCCAGCAGCCTCCGTCCCGACAGGGTCTCTGGAAACACCATATATTTT. Translation: CASSLRPDRVSGNTIYF.

The gene calls are TRBV10-1 and TRBJ1-1; D remains unclear. The CDR3 loop spans 14 amino acids. V shed 2 bases and J shed 4 bases, with 11 bases lying between them. Germline V gene lookup returns CDR1 WNHNN and CDR2 SYGVQD (reference sequence). CDR3 region: CASSENRFATEAFF. CDR3 DNA: TGCGCCAGCAGTGAGAATCGGTTCGCCACTGAAGCTTTCTTT.

The J gene is TRBJ2-2, the V gene TRBV3-1 (or the pseudogene TRBV3-2); 11 bases map to TRBD2. The V gene end was trimmed by 2 bases and the J gene end by 3 bases; junction bases not matched to a gene: 5. CDR1 and CDR2 from the germline V gene are LGHDT and YNNKEL (reference sequence). The CDR3 contains 17 residues. The CDR3: CASSQRSSGRHTGELFF. CDR3 nucleotide sequence: TGTGCCAGCAGCCAAAGGTCTAGCGGGAGGCACACCGGGGAGCTGTTTTTT.

The chain couples TRBV7-2 to TRBJ2-5; 8 bases are shared with TRBD2. The junction had 4 bases not matched to a gene; V was cut back by 2 bases and J by 2 bases. The CDR3 covers 15 residues. Per the germline V gene, CDR1 is SGHTA and CDR2 is FQGNSA. The CDR3 bases are TGTGCCAGCAGCTTATCGGCTAGCGGGCAAGAGACCCAGTACTTC. It codes for CASSLSASGQETQYF.

The CDR3 sequence is CASSQGEGAFF. The CDR3 DNA reads as TGTGCCAGCAGTCAGGGGGAAGGAGCTTTCTTT. The rearrangement joins TRBV12-3 or TRBV12-4 to TRBJ1-1, with 7 positions matching TRBD1. Losses at the gene ends were 5 bases for V and 10 bases for J; bases not matched to a gene: 4. The CDR3 is made up of 11 amino acids.

V usage is TRBV3-1 (or the pseudogene TRBV3-2) and J usage is TRBJ2-2, with D tentatively TRBD2 (6 bases). The CDR3 has 17 amino acids. Trimming removed 2 bases at V and 3 bases at J, with 16 bases between. CDR1 and CDR2 (germline): LGHDT, YNNKEL (reference sequence). The DNA of the CDR3 is TGTGCCAGCAGCCAAATGTTCGGGGGAGTTGACACCGGGGAGCTGTTTTTT. Translated: CASSQMFGGVDTGELFF.

The rearrangement joins TRBV6-5 to TRBJ2-7; 8 positions match TRBD2. The V gene's germline CDR1 is MNHEY and CDR2 SVGAGI. With V trimmed by 4 bases and J by 0 bases, 5 bases remained unmatched. CDR3 length equals 15 residues. The CDR3 sequence: CASSSLAGSSYEQYF. CDR3 nucleotides: TGTGCCAGCAGTTCCTTAGCGGGGAGCTCCTACGAGCAGTACTTC.